This T cell receptor (beta chain) was sequenced during a study of CD8+CD57+ T cells in acquired aplastic anemia. The CDR3 runs to 14 residues. The V end was cut by 2 bases, the J end by 3 bases, with 10 bases between. Germline CDR1 is MNHNS and CDR2 is SASEGT. Profiling of TCR beta VDJ combinations and CDR3 sequences used genomic DNA as template. MiXCR, applied by TCRdb to the reads, yields one record per CDR3 protein. There are around 430,000 distinct CDR3 sequences in the sample; more than 25% occur only once, and roughly 0.89% lies in the top ten. The patients chosen for sequencing had shown expansion of CD8+CD57+ cells (detected by flow cytometry).

The TCR was taken from a human donor with aplastic anemia. Sequencing was carried out using sorted CD4+, CD8+, or CD8+CD57+ T cells (not recorded which) from PBMCs. This rearrangement joins TRBV6-1 to TRBJ1-1; no firm D call. This chain's CDR3 is CASSESPAHTEAFF. In nucleotides, the CDR3 is TGTGCCAGCAGTGAATCACCAGCCCACACTGAAGCTTTCTTT.